This TCR beta chain was observed in a study of human T cells and chemical hapten exposure. The germline V gene has CDR1 PRHDT and CDR2 FYEKMQ (reference sequence). This CDR3 contains 13 residues. Trimming pared 5 bases from V and 1 base from J, leaving 8 bases between. This clonotype was picked up a small number of times. Documented time point: patch test 1, 2 weeks after DPC sensitization. As for treatment: therapeutic diphenylcyclopropenone sensitization with weekly scalp DPC. Blood was collected ahead of every patch test applied. MiXCR, run by TCRdb on the RACE reads, gives a single entry per CDR3 protein. The sample records 300,000 to 400,000 distinct CDR3 sequences, about 7% being singletons.

The material sequenced was whole blood, taken in connection with sensitization to the hapten diphenylcyclopropenone (DPC). The receptor was isolated from a woman younger than 30 with alopecia areata. Some clones in this sample may be carry-over from other donors' samples. The chain couples TRBV13 to TRBJ1-1; D unclear. The CDR3 loop is CASSHESNTEAFF. The CDR3 DNA sequence: TGTGCCAGCAGCCACGAGTCGAACACTGAAGCTTTCTTT.